What follows describes a single T cell receptor beta chain. The CDR3 extends over 17 amino acids. In germline, CDR1 is MGHRA, CDR2 YSYEKL. The V gene end was trimmed by 5 bases and the J gene end by 0 bases; junction bases not matched to a gene: 10. Repertoires were generated with immunoSEQ multiplex PCR, while TCRdb's copy carries only in-frame clones and drops some. The sample lists tens of thousands of clones, under 90% occurring once. The data derive from a study of OX40 agonist ivuxolimab in advanced cancers. The TCR originated in an adult with an advanced solid tumor such as melanoma, head and neck, liver or kidney cancer. The chain joins TRBV4-1 to TRBJ1-2; 9 bases map to TRBD1. The sample here was CD4+ or CD8+ T cells sorted from blood, taken in a trial of the OX40 agonist ivuxolimab. The CDR3 DNA reads TGCGCCAGCAGCGTTGGGACAGGGAAATTAGCTAACTATGGCTACACCTTC. Its protein is CASSVGTGKLANYGYTF.